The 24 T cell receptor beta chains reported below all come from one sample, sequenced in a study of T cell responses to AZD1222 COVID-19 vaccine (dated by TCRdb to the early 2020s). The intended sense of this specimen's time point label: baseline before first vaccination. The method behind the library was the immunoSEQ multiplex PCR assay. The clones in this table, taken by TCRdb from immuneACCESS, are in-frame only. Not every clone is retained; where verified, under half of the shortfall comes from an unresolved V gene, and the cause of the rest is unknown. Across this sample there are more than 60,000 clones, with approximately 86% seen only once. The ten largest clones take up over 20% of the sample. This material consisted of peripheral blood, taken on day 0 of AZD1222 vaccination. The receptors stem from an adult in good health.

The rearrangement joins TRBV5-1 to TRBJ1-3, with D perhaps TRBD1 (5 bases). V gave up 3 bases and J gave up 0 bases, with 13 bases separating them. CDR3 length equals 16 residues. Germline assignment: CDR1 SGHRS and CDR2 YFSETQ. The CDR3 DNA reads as TGCGCCAGCAGCTCATCCGGGGCTTTCTCTGGAAACACCATATATTTT. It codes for CASSSSGAFSGNTIYF.

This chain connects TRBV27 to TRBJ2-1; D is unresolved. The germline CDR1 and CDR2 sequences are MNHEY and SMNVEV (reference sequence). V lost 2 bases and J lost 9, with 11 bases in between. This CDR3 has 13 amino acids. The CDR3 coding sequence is TGTGCCAGCAGTTTAATCGTTCTGGGTGAGCAGTTCTTC. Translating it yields CASSLIVLGEQFF.

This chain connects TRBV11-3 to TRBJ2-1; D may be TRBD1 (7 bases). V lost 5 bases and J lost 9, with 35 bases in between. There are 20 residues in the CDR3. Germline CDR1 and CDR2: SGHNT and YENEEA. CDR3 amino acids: CASSPPPRRDSWDLFSEQFF. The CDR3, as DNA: TGTGCCAGCAGCCCCCCCCCTCGGAGGGACAGCTGGGACTTATTTTCTGAGCAGTTCTTC.

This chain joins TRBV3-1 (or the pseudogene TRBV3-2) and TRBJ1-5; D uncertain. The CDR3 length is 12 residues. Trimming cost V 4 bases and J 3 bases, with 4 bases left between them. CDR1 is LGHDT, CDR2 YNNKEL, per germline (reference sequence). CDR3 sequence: CASSLYNQPQHF. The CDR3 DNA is TGTGCCAGCAGCCTCTACAATCAGCCCCAGCATTTT.

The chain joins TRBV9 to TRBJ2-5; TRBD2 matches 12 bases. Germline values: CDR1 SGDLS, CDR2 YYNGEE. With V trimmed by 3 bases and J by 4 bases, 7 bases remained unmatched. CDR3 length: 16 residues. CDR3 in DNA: TGTGCCAGCAGCGCCCGACTAGCGGGAGAATTAGAGACCCAGTACTTC. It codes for CASSARLAGELETQYF.

In DNA form, the CDR3 reads TGTGCCAGCGCTGCGGGGGTTATAAATGAGCAGTTCTTC. As protein: CASAAGVINEQFF. The chain combines TRBV6-4 with TRBJ2-1; 7 bases are a match to TRBD2. The germline gives CDR1 MRHNA, CDR2 SNTAGT. V shed 8 bases, J shed 7 bases, and the junction held 8 bases outside the gene matches. The CDR3 length is 13 residues.

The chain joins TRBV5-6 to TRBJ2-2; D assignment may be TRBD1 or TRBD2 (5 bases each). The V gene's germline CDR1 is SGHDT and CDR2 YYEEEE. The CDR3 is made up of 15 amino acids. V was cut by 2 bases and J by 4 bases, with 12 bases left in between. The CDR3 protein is CASSFWGMSTGELFF. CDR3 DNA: TGTGCCAGCAGCTTTTGGGGGATGAGCACCGGGGAGCTGTTTTTT.

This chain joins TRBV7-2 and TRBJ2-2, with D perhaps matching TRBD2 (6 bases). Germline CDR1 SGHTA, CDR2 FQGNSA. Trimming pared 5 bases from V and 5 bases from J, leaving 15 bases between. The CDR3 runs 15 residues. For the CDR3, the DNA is TGTGCCAGCAGCCCGCGGGACCTGGAGACCGGGGAGCTGTTTTTT. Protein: CASSPRDLETGELFF. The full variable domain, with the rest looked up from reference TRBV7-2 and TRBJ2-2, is GAGVSQSPSNKVTEKGKDVELRCDPISGHTALYWYRQSLGQGLEFLIYFQGNSAPDKSGLPSDRFSAERTGGSVSTLTIQRTQQEDSAVYLCASSPRDLETGELFFGEGSRLTVL.

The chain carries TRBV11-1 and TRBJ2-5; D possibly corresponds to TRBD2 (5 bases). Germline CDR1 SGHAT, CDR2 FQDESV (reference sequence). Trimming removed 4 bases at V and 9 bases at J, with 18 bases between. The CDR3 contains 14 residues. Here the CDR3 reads CASSSGPAPGAQYF. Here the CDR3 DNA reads TGTGCCAGCAGCTCCGGGCCCGCCCCCGGGGCCCAGTACTTC.

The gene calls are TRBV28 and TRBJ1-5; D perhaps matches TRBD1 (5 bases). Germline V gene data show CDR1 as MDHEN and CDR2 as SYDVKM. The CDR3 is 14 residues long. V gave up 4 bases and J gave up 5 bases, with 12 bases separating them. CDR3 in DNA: TGTGCCAGCAGTTCAGCCCTGGGACATCAGCCCCAGCATTTT. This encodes CASSSALGHQPQHF.

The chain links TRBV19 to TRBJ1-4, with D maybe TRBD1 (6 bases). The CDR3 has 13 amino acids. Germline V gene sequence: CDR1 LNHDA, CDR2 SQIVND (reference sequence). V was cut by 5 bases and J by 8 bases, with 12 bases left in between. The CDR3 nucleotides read TGTGCCAGTAGTCAGGGGAGGAAGGAAAAACTGTTTTTT. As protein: CASSQGRKEKLFF.

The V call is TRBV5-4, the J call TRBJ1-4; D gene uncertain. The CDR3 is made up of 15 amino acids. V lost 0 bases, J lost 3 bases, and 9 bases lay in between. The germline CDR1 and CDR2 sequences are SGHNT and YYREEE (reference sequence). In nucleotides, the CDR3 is TGTGCCAGCAGCTTGGACCGGGCAGCTAATGAAAAACTGTTTTTT. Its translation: CASSLDRAANEKLFF. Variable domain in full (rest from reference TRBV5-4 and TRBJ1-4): ETGVTQSPTHLIKTRGQQVTLRCSSQSGHNTVSWYQQALGQGPQFIFQYYREEENGRGNFPPRFSGLQFPNYSSELNVNALELDDSALYLCASSLDRAANEKLFFGSGTQLSVL.

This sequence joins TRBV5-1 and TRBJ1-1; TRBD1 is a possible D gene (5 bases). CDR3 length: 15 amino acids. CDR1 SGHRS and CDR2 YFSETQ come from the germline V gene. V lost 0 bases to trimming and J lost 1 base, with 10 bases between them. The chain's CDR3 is CASSLAQGGNTEAFF. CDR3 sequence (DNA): TGCGCCAGCAGCTTGGCCCAGGGTGGGAACACTGAAGCTTTCTTT.

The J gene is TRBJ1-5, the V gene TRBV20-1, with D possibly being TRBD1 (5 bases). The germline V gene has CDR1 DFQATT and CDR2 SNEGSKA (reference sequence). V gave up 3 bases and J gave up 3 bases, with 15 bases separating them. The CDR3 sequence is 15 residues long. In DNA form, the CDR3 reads TGCAGTGCTAGTGACCCGGGCAGGGTCAATCAGCCCCAGCATTTT. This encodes CSASDPGRVNQPQHF.

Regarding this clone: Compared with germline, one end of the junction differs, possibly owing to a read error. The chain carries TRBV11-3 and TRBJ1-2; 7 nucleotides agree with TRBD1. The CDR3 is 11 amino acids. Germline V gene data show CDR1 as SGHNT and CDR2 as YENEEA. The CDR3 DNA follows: TGTGCCAGCAGGTTCCAGGGGGACCTGCGCTTC. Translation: CASRFQGDLRF.

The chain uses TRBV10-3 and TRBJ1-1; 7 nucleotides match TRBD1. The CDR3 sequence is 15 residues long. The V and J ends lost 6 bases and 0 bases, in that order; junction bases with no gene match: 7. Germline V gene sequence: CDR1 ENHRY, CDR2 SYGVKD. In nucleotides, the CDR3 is TGTGCCATCAGAGCAACGACAGGGATGAACACTGAAGCTTTCTTT. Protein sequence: CAIRATTGMNTEAFF.

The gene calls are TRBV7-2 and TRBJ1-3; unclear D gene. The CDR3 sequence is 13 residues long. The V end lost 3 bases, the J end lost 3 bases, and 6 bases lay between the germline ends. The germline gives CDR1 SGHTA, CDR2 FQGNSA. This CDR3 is CASSFAGGNTIYF. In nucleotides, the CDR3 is TGTGCCAGCAGCTTCGCAGGTGGAAACACCATATATTTT.

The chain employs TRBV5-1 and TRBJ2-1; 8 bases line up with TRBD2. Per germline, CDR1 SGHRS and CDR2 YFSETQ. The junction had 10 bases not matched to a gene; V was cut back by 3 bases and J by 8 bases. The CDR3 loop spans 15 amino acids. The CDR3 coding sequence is TGCGCCAGCAGCTCTAGCGGGCCTCCGGAGGATGAGCAGTTCTTC. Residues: CASSSSGPPEDEQFF. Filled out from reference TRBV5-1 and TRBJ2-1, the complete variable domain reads KAGVTQTPRYLIKTRGQQVTLSCSPISGHRSVSWYQQTPGQGLQFLFEYFSETQRNKGNFPGRFSGRQFSNSRSEMNVSTLELGDSALYLCASSSSGPPEDEQFFGPGTRLTVL.

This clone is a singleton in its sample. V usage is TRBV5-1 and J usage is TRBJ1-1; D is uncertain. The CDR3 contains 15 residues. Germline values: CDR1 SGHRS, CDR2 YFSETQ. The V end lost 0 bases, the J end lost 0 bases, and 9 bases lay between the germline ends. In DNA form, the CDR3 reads TGCGCCAGCAGCTTGGCGCGGGGTATGAACACTGAAGCTTTCTTT. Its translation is CASSLARGMNTEAFF. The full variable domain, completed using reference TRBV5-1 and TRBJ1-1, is KAGVTQTPRYLIKTRGQQVTLSCSPISGHRSVSWYQQTPGQGLQFLFEYFSETQRNKGNFPGRFSGRQFSNSRSEMNVSTLELGDSALYLCASSLARGMNTEAFFGQGTRLTVV.

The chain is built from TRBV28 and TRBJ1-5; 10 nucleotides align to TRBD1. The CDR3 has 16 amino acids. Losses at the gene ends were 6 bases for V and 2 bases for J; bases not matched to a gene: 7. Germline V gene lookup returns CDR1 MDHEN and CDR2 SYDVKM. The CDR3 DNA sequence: TGTGCCAGCAGCTCCCGGGACAGGGGACGCAATCAGCCCCAGCATTTT. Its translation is CASSSRDRGRNQPQHF.

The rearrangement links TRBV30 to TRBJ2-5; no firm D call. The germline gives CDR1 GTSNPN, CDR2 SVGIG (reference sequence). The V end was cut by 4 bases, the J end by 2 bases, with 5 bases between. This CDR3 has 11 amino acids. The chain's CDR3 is CAWNHQETQYF. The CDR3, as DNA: TGTGCCTGGAACCATCAAGAGACCCAGTACTTC.

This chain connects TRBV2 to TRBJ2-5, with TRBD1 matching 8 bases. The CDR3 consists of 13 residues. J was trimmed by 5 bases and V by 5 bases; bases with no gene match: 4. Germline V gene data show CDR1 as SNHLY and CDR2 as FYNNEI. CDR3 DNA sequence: TGTGCCAGCAGTTGGACAGGGCGGGAGACCCAGTACTTC. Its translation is CASSWTGRETQYF.

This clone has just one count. The CDR3 DNA sequence: TGTGCCGGCGGGAGCAATCAGCCCCAGCATTTT. Translation: CAGGSNQPQHF. The genes are TRBV30 and TRBJ1-5; D gene uncertain. V was shortened by 8 bases and J by 1 base, with 6 bases between the two germline ends. Germline values: CDR1 GTSNPN, CDR2 SVGIG (reference sequence). The CDR3 covers 11 residues. The full variable domain, its missing parts supplied by reference TRBV30 and TRBJ1-5, is SQTIHQWPATLVQPVGSPLSLECTVEGTSNPNLYWYRQAAGRGLQLLFYSVGIGQISSEVPQNLSASRPQDRQFILSSKKLLLSDSGFYLCAGGSNQPQHFGDGTRLSIL.

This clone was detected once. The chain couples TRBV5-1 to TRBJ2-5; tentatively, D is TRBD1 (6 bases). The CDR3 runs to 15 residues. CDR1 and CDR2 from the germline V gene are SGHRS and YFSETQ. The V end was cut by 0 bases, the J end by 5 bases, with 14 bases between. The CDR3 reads CASSLAVPRGETQYF. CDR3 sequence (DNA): TGCGCCAGCAGCTTGGCCGTCCCAAGGGGGGAGACCCAGTACTTC.